What follows describes a single T cell receptor (beta chain). This table comes from immunoSEQ multiplex PCR, and its TCRdb copy is limited to in-frame clones, with some not included. The sample has around 2.5 million clones, 80% to 95% seen once; the top ten hold roughly 0.36%. The data stem from a study of shared clonotypes between healthy human individuals. The overall study: With ages of 18 to 49, the donors were a couple of women and three men.

This clonotype was obtained from a young man in good health. Some clones in this sample may be carry-over from other donors' samples. The sequenced sample consisted of naive CD4+ T cells from PBMCs. This sample's subset: CD45RA+ positively selected.

CDR3 bases: TGTGCCAGCGGCGAGCGGGACCTCCATGAGCAGTTCTTC. This gives the protein CASGERDLHEQFF. This chain connects TRBV6-1 to TRBJ2-1; 7 bases are a match to TRBD2. Germline lookup yields CDR1 MNHNS and CDR2 SASEGT. The CDR3 sequence is 13 residues long. V was clipped by 8 bases and J by 8 bases; unmatched bases: 9.